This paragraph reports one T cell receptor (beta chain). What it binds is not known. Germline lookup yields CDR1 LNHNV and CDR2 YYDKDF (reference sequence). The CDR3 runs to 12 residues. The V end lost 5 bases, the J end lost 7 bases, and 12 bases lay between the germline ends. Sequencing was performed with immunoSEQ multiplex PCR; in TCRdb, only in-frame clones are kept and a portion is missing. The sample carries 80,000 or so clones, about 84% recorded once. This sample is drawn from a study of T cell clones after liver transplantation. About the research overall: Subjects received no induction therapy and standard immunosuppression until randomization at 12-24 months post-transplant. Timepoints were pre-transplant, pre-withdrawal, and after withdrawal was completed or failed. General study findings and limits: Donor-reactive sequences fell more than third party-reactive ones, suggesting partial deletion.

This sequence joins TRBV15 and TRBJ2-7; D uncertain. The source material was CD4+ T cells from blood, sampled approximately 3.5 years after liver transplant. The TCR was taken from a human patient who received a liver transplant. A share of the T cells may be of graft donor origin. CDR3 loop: CATSPGVGEQYF. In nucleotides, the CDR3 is TGTGCCACCAGCCCCGGAGTGGGGGAGCAGTACTTC.